The T cell receptor beta chain under discussion was sequenced for a study of T cells in Graves' hyperthyroidism and ophthalmopathy. Amplification of TCR beta CDR3 regions was performed using RNA transcripts as template. TCR CDR3 underwent first-round RT-PCR with the HTBI primer set. TCRdb re-called the multiplex PCR reads through MiXCR, storing one row per CDR3 protein. The sample lists around 400,000 distinct CDR3 sequences, over 12% occurring once. Ophthalmopathy patients showed a Clinical Activity Score of at least 3, NOSPECS grade of at least 4 and duration under 3 months. Diagnostic assessment was based on clinical symptoms, serum thyroxine and TRAb, thyroid ultrasound and orbital computed tomography. V shed 6 bases, J shed 4 bases, and the junction held 14 bases outside the gene matches. Per germline, CDR1 LNHDA and CDR2 SQIVND (reference sequence). The CDR3 has 16 residues.

The origin of this receptor is a woman aged 55-70 years with Graves' ophthalmopathy. The material sequenced was blood. This rearrangement joins TRBV19 to TRBJ1-2, with 7 bases lining up with TRBD1. The CDR3 is CASSIPSRQGLYGYTF. Written as DNA, the CDR3 is TGTGCCAGTAGCATCCCCTCCCGACAGGGTCTCTATGGCTACACCTTC.